This T cell receptor (beta chain) was recorded in a study of sequential checkpoint blockade in melanoma. Study-level information: Maintenance nivolumab came after either treatment sequence. TCRbeta immunosequencing was performed on DNA from roughly 91 pretreatment melanoma tumor samples.

This CDR3 is 14 amino acids long. Between the trimmed V and J ends, which lost 0 bases and 0 bases, there was a span of 5 bases. Germline CDR1 is SGDLS and CDR2 is YYNGEE. Sequencing was performed with immunoSEQ multiplex PCR; in TCRdb, only in-frame clones are kept and a portion is missing. The top ten clones hold approximately 8.4% of a sample with about 5,000 clones, 23% of them seen once. This clone was counted at least ten times. The treatment: randomized to nivolumab then ipilimumab (arm A) or the reverse (arm B). No patient had prior DNA-damaging chemotherapy. The chain joins TRBV9 to TRBJ2-3; D possibly corresponds to TRBD1 (5 bases). Sequenced material: tumor tissue (inferred from file names), taken from a patient given nivolumab and ipilimumab in sequence. The clonotype originates from a human donor with melanoma. CDR3 region: CASSVGQSTDTQYF. CDR3 sequence (DNA): TGTGCCAGCAGCGTAGGACAGAGCACAGATACGCAGTATTTT.